The 31 T cell receptor beta chains below come from one sample, sequenced in a study of cytomegalovirus exposure and HLA in healthy donors. The primer mix had 60 Vbeta and 13 Jbeta primers. Assay: immunoSEQ multiplex PCR; the TCRdb copy retains only in-frame clones and omits some. The sample includes 150,000 to 200,000 clones, roughly 80% of them seen just once. The source material was PBMCs. These receptor sequences come from a woman between 45 and 65 years old in good health and CMV-seronegative.

This chain joins TRBV5-1 and TRBJ2-4, with 11 bases aligning to TRBD2. V was pared by 2 bases and J by 6 bases, with 1 base of the junction left unmatched. Germline CDR1 and CDR2: SGHRS and YFSETQ. The CDR3 is made up of 14 amino acids. The CDR3 DNA reads TGCGCCAGCAGCTTTAGCGGGGGGGGAAACATTCAGTACTTC. Its protein product is CASSFSGGGNIQYF. Combining the CDR3 with reference TRBV5-1 and TRBJ2-4 gives the whole variable domain KAGVTQTPRYLIKTRGQQVTLSCSPISGHRSVSWYQQTPGQGLQFLFEYFSETQRNKGNFPGRFSGRQFSNSRSEMNVSTLELGDSALYLCASSFSGGGNIQYFGAGTRLSVL.

The chain links TRBV10-3 to TRBJ1-5; 7 bases fit TRBD1. J lost 2 bases, V lost 0 bases, and 7 bases had no gene match. Germline V gives CDR1 ENHRY, CDR2 SYGVKD. CDR3 size: 17 residues. The CDR3 region is CAISESRAGTGNQPQHF. The CDR3 nucleotides are TGTGCCATCAGTGAGTCGAGAGCCGGGACAGGCAATCAGCCCCAGCATTTT.

The V gene is TRBV7-9, the J gene TRBJ1-4; no clear D gene. V was pared by 5 bases and J by 0 bases, with 7 bases between. The germline V gene has CDR1 SEHNR and CDR2 FQNEAQ (reference sequence). The length of the CDR3 is 14 residues. In DNA, the CDR3 is TGTGCCAGCAGCCTCGGGGCAACTAATGAAAAACTGTTTTTT. Its protein product is CASSLGATNEKLFF.

This clone was seen only a few times. At one end, the junction sequence differs from germline, possibly due to a read error. The chain carries TRBV5-4 and TRBJ2-7; 10 bases agree with TRBD1. This CDR3 spans 16 amino acids. CDR1 SGHNT and CDR2 YYREEE come from the germline V gene (reference sequence). The CDR3 region is CASSQDWTGGGYEQYF. CDR3 bases: TGCGCCAGCAGCCAAGATTGGACAGGGGGGGGTTACGAGCAGTACTTC.

This chain joins TRBV14 and TRBJ2-5; D gene uncertain. Germline-derived CDR1 and CDR2 are SGHDN and FVKESK. The CDR3 has 13 amino acids. The V end was cut by 10 bases, the J end by 12 bases, with 24 bases between. The CDR3 bases are TGTGCCAATCGTATACCCCCCCTATGGAGCGAGTACTTC. Translating it yields CANRIPPLWSEYF.

This clone was observed a single time. The chain uses TRBV14 and TRBJ1-1, with unresolved D. CDR3 length: 15 amino acids. Germline assignment: CDR1 SGHDN and CDR2 FVKESK. Between the trimmed V and J ends, which lost 1 base and 11 bases, there was a span of 20 bases. Written as DNA, the CDR3 is TGTGCCAGCAGCCAAGTAGGGAGATTACCGGGTAGGGCTTTCTTT. Translating it yields CASSQVGRLPGRAFF.

The rearrangement joins TRBV15 to TRBJ1-5, with TRBD1 as a possible D gene (5 bases). Trimming left V 3 bases short and J 5 bases short, with 8 bases between. From germline, CDR1 is LNHNV and CDR2 YYDKDF (reference sequence). This CDR3 is built from 13 residues. The CDR3 DNA is TGTGCCACCAGCAGGGGGCTTGATCAGCCCCAGCATTTT. It yields the protein CATSRGLDQPQHF.

The chain uses TRBV7-3 and TRBJ1-2; TRBD1 matches 7 bases. Trimming at V came to 5 bases and at J to 8 bases, leaving 8 bases not matched to a gene. This CDR3 is 13 amino acids long. Germline CDR1 reads SGHTA; CDR2 reads FQGTGA. The CDR3 DNA reads TGTGCCAGCAGCATCAGACAGGGCGAGGGCTACACCTTC. Protein sequence: CASSIRQGEGYTF.

The chain joins TRBV2 to TRBJ2-7; TRBD1 might be the D (6 bases). The V gene lost 6 bases and the J gene lost 6 bases, with 27 bases spanning the gap. The CDR3 runs 17 residues. Germline lookup yields CDR1 SNHLY and CDR2 FYNNEI. CDR3 protein: CASSKDRGQSPSGEQYF. CDR3 bases: TGTGCCAGCAGCAAAGACCGCGGACAGAGCCCCTCTGGCGAGCAGTACTTC.

This clone appeared a single time. This rearrangement joins TRBV7-8 to TRBJ2-4, with D tentatively TRBD2 (6 bases). CDR1 and CDR2 (germline): SGHVS, FQNEAQ. The CDR3 loop spans 17 amino acids. The ends were cut back, 0 bases at V and 0 bases at J, with 12 bases in the middle. The chain's CDR3 is CASSLAWSGRAKNIQYF. As DNA, the CDR3 is TGTGCCAGCAGCTTAGCGTGGAGCGGGCGAGCCAAAAACATTCAGTACTTC.

The chain combines TRBV30 with TRBJ2-1, with a weak D call TRBD2 (6 bases). There are 14 residues in the CDR3. Trimming left V 3 bases short and J 5 bases short, with 14 bases between. Per germline, CDR1 GTSNPN and CDR2 SVGIG (reference sequence). CDR3 nucleotide sequence: TGTGCCTGGAGCCTCTCTAGCGCCCACAATGAGCAGTTCTTC. Protein: CAWSLSSAHNEQFF.

This clone was observed once. V gene TRBV10-3 combines with J gene TRBJ2-1, with TRBD2 matching 12 bases. Trimming took 8 bases from V and 9 from J; bases not matched to a gene: 11. The germline V gene has CDR1 ENHRY and CDR2 SYGVKD. The CDR3 extends over 15 amino acids. CDR3: CAIGETSGGQGEQFF. In DNA, the CDR3 is TGTGCCATCGGGGAAACTAGCGGGGGGCAAGGTGAGCAGTTCTTC.

V gene TRBV7-3 combines with J gene TRBJ2-2; 7 bases align to TRBD1. This CDR3 has 12 amino acids. CDR1 is SGHTA, CDR2 FQGTGA, per germline. DNA for the CDR3: TGTAAAACAGGGGATTACACCGGGGAGCTGTTTTTT. It yields the protein CKTGDYTGELFF.

The J gene is TRBJ2-3, the V gene TRBV7-3, with 7 positions matching TRBD2. V shed 5 bases and J 1 base; nucleotides not matched to a gene: 6. The CDR3 loop spans 15 amino acids. The V gene's germline CDR1 is SGHTA and CDR2 FQGTGA. The CDR3 DNA reads TGTGCCAGCAGCCAGCGGGGACTACGCACAGATACGCAGTATTTT. Protein product: CASSQRGLRTDTQYF.

The rearrangement joins TRBV27 to TRBJ1-2, with 10 bases aligning to TRBD1. The V gene end was trimmed by 4 bases and the J gene end by 4 bases; junction bases not matched to a gene: 6. The germline V gene has CDR1 MNHEY and CDR2 SMNVEV (reference sequence). The CDR3 covers 15 residues. The CDR3 loop is CASSSETGGPYGYTF. CDR3 sequence (DNA): TGTGCCAGCAGTTCGGAGACAGGGGGCCCCTATGGCTACACCTTC.

The rearrangement links TRBV18 to TRBJ2-7, with D possibly being TRBD1 (6 bases). V was trimmed by 0 bases and J by 1 base, leaving 7 bases between them. CDR3 size: 14 residues. Germline V gene sequence: CDR1 KGHSH, CDR2 LQKENI. The CDR3: CASSPPGQSYEQYF. The CDR3 DNA reads TGTGCCAGCTCACCACCCGGACAGTCCTACGAGCAGTACTTC.

This rearrangement joins TRBV6-1 to TRBJ1-5; TRBD1 matches at 7 bases. V shed 5 bases and J 6 bases; nucleotides not matched to a gene: 7. CDR1 is MNHNS and CDR2 is SASEGT in the germline V gene. The CDR3 is made up of 14 amino acids. In DNA, the CDR3 is TGTGCCAGCAGTAACCCAACAGGGGTTCAGCCCCAGCATTTT. This translates into CASSNPTGVQPQHF.

Concerning this clone itself: The sample carries other DNA sequences with the same CDR3. CDR3 DNA: TGTGCCAGCAGTTCCATACTAGCGGGCAATGAGCAGTTCTTC. This gives the protein CASSSILAGNEQFF. The chain has TRBV28 and TRBJ2-1, with 9 bases that match TRBD2. With 4 bases clipped from V and 6 bases from J, the junction kept 4 bases outside the gene matches. Germline-derived CDR1 and CDR2 are MDHEN and SYDVKM. This CDR3 contains 14 residues.

The chain joins TRBV14 to TRBJ1-5, with 8 bases fitting TRBD1. V shed 5 bases, J shed 5 bases, and the junction held 8 bases outside the gene matches. The CDR3 totals 15 residues. Germline V gene data show CDR1 as SGHDN and CDR2 as FVKESK. This CDR3 reads CASSKGQGRDQPQHF. The DNA of the CDR3 is TGTGCCAGCAGCAAAGGACAGGGAAGAGATCAGCCCCAGCATTTT.

The gene calls are TRBV9 and TRBJ2-7; D may be TRBD1 (6 bases). V lost 2 bases and J 6 bases, leaving 21 bases between the germline ends. The CDR3 sequence is 16 residues long. Germline V lookup: CDR1 SGDLS, CDR2 YYNGEE. Here the CDR3 reads CASSVAPGTTRAEQYF. DNA of the CDR3: TGTGCCAGCAGCGTCGCCCCCGGGACAACCCGAGCCGAGCAGTACTTC. The full variable domain, with the rest looked up from reference TRBV9 and TRBJ2-7, is DSGVTQTPKHLITATGQRVTLRCSPRSGDLSVYWYQQSLDQGLQFLIQYYNGEERAKGNILERFSAQQFPDLHSELNLSSLELGDSALYFCASSVAPGTTRAEQYFGPGTRLTVT.

The CDR3 DNA sequence: TGTGCTAGTGGTTTGGTGGAGGGGGCCCCCACCGGGGAGCTGTTTTTT. As protein: CASGLVEGAPTGELFF. The gene calls are TRBV12-5 and TRBJ2-2; the D gene is possibly TRBD1 (7 bases). Germline CDR1 reads LGHNT; CDR2 reads FRNRAP. V was clipped by 0 bases and J by 4 bases, with 12 bases between them. The CDR3 has 16 amino acids.

J is TRBJ2-1 and V is TRBV18; D unresolved. The CDR3 covers 13 residues. The V and J ends lost 2 bases and 7 bases respectively, with 9 bases between them. The germline V gene encodes CDR1 KGHSH and CDR2 LQKENI. The CDR3 DNA reads as TGTGCCAGCTCACCAAAAGAACGGAATGAGCAGTTCTTC. Protein sequence: CASSPKERNEQFF.

V gene TRBV7-3 combines with J gene TRBJ2-1; 9 nucleotides match TRBD1. The CDR3 is 16 residues long. From germline, CDR1 is SGHTA and CDR2 FQGTGA. V lost 6 bases and J lost 3; bases outside the gene matches: 9. The CDR3 loop reads CASRRRKGQGYNEQFF. CDR3 coding DNA: TGTGCCAGCAGGCGCCGAAAGGGACAGGGCTACAATGAGCAGTTCTTC.

V usage is TRBV27 and J usage is TRBJ2-1; the match to TRBD2 covers 7 bases. Unmatched junction bases numbered 12, after V lost 5 bases and J lost 5 bases. There are 16 residues in the CDR3. Looked up from germline, CDR1 is MNHEY and CDR2 is SMNVEV (reference sequence). CDR3 amino acids: CASSTSLAENHNEQFF. The CDR3 nucleotides read TGTGCCAGCAGTACGTCCCTAGCGGAGAATCACAATGAGCAGTTCTTC.

The chain recombines TRBV7-8 with TRBJ1-6; 7 bases map to TRBD1. Germline V lookup: CDR1 SGHVS, CDR2 FQNEAQ. V was clipped by 2 bases and J by 9 bases; unmatched bases: 7. The CDR3 runs to 15 residues. CDR3: CASSLTQGRGSPLHF. As DNA, the CDR3 is TGTGCCAGCAGCTTAACACAGGGGCGCGGTTCACCCCTCCACTTT.

The chain links TRBV11-2 to TRBJ2-1; D remains ambiguous. Germline V CDR1 and CDR2: SGHAT, FQNNGV. This CDR3 is built from 13 residues. V was pared by 6 bases and J by 4 bases, with 10 bases between. The CDR3 sequence is CASRRSSYNEQFF. The CDR3 coding sequence is TGTGCCAGCAGACGGTCTTCTTACAATGAGCAGTTCTTC. Full variable domain (missing parts from reference TRBV11-2 and TRBJ2-1): EAGVAQSPRYKIIEKRQSVAFWCNPISGHATLYWYQQILGQGPKLLIQFQNNGVVDDSQLPKDRFSAERLKGVDSTLKIQPAKLEDSAVYLCASRRSSYNEQFFGPGTRLTVL.

The V call is TRBV7-5, the J call TRBJ1-2; TRBD1, as called in the table, went unchecked against the DNA. TRBV7-5 is a known pseudogene. This CDR3 contains 13 residues. CDR3 protein: CARRRTGGYGYTF. Written as DNA, the CDR3 is TGTGCCAGAAGACGGACAGGGGGCTACGGCTACACCTTC.

This rearrangement joins TRBV5-6 to TRBJ2-4; 11 bases are shared with TRBD1. The germline CDR1 and CDR2 sequences are SGHDT and YYEEEE. The junction had 9 bases not matched to a gene; V was cut back by 4 bases and J by 12 bases. The CDR3 consists of 14 residues. CDR3 DNA sequence: TGTGCCAGCAGCGAGGGTGGACAGGGGGCGAGTCAGTACTTC. Translating gives CASSEGGQGASQYF.

This chain joins TRBV4-3 and TRBJ1-2; 9 bases fit TRBD1. CDR3 length equals 18 residues. Germline-derived CDR1 and CDR2 are LGHNA and YSLEER. V lost 0 bases to trimming and J lost 6 bases; unmatched junction nucleotides: 14. The CDR3 nucleotides are TGCGCCAGCAGCCAAGATGATTTAGGGGACAGGGTAATCCATGGCTACACCTTC. It codes for CASSQDDLGDRVIHGYTF.

V gene TRBV7-5 combines with J gene TRBJ2-3; TRBD2 is taken as the D call from the table, unchecked against the DNA. TRBV7-5 is a recognized pseudogene. CDR3 size: 16 residues. CDR3 region: CARSLGEAVSTDTQYF. The CDR3, as DNA: TGTGCCAGAAGCTTAGGTGAGGCGGTTAGCACAGATACGCAGTATTTT.

This clone was recorded only once. Given the absence of the conserved phenylalanine or tryptophan at the CDR3 end, a read error is likely. The limits of the CDR3 on the DNA are not certain, so only TCRdb's listed CDR3 is given. This chain uses TRBV6-5 with TRBJ1-1. The V gene's germline CDR1 is MNHEY and CDR2 SVGAGI. The CDR3 is 13 amino acids long, termini counted. CDR3 protein: CASSLVLSPRPED.